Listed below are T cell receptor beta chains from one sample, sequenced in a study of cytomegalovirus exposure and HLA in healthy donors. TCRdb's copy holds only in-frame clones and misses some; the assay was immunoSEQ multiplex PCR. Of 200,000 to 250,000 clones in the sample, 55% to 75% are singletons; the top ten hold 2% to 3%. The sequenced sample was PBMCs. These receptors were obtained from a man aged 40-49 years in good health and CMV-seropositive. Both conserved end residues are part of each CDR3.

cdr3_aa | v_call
CASSPGTSQETQYF | TRBV7-9
CASSLDRGYNEQFF | TRBV27
CASSKDFGQQGCNQPQHF | TRBV21-1
CASTRRNEQFF | TRBV6-5
CASSHGGLEKLFF | TRBV4-1
CASSPAGGNTGELFF | TRBV5-4
CASSLSQGGGYTF | TRBV27
CASSLSAGYGYTF | TRBV7-9
CASSLAGSTDTQYF | TRBV5-1
CASSPELAEPTDTQYF | TRBV5-1
CASSRFLAVSQNGEQFF | TRBV9
CASTPGLASDTQYF | TRBV5-1
CASSPIGGSSGANVLTF | TRBV7-9
CAISDLGTANTGELFF | TRBV10-3
CASSQRAGSNYNEQFF | TRBV4-1
CASSEGGALGSTYEQYF | TRBV2
CASSWDSMNTEAFF | TRBV5-1
CASSFSGGLRATQYF | TRBV10-1
CASSGVAGPDTQYF | TRBV2
CASSQTEAWEGNTEAFF | TRBV14
CASRRGAQRETQYF | TRBV2
CASSTTGVTHEQYF | TRBV5-5
CASSDELDPSRKTDTQYF | TRBV2
CSVEVLDVAGGANVLTF | TRBV29-1
CASSYTQGAGGYTF | TRBV6-6